The 25 T cell receptor beta chains in this list originate from one sample, sequenced in a study of T-cell reconstitution after alpha-beta-depleted transplantation in children. TCRbeta library preparation incorporated unique molecular identifiers. TCRdb analysed the PCR reads with MiXCR anew, one entry per CDR3 protein. The sample lists under 850,000 distinct CDR3 sequences, 13% occurring once. Sequences were derived from PBMCs, sampled before TCRalphabeta/CD19-depleted stem cell transplant. These receptor sequences come from a girl aged 2 to 10 with congenital amegakaryocytic thrombocytopenia, due to receive a stem cell transplant.

This clonotype has just a few counts. The chain links TRBV27 to TRBJ2-1; TRBD2 is a possible D gene (5 bases). The CDR3 has 13 residues. The germline V gene encodes CDR1 MNHEY and CDR2 SMNVEV (reference sequence). Deletions cut 6 bases from V and 3 bases from J, with 9 bases between. CDR3 region: CASRRGLYNEQFF. The DNA of the CDR3 is TGTGCCAGCAGGAGAGGGCTCTACAATGAGCAGTTCTTC.

This clonotype was seen only a few times. The rearrangement uses TRBV7-3 and TRBJ2-3, with TRBD2 matching 9 bases. There are 15 residues in the CDR3. Trimming cost V 5 bases and J 9 bases; bases outside gene matches: 12. CDR1 and CDR2 (germline): SGHTA, FQGTGA. DNA for the CDR3: TGTGCCAGCAGCGAAGACGAGGGTAGCGGGAGAACGCAGTATTTT. It translates to CASSEDEGSGRTQYF.

This clonotype was seen repeatedly, ten times or more. V usage is TRBV5-1 and J usage is TRBJ2-5; unclear D gene. Looked up from germline, CDR1 is SGHRS and CDR2 is YFSETQ. V lost 4 bases, J lost 10 bases, and 23 bases lay in between. This CDR3 contains 15 residues. The chain's CDR3 is CASSPELYSKRSQYF. CDR3 nucleotides: TGCGCCAGCAGCCCGGAGTTGTATAGCAAGAGAAGCCAGTACTTC.

This clonotype was seen many times. The V and J genes are TRBV6-2 or TRBV6-3 and TRBJ2-3; D ambiguous. The CDR3 consists of 11 residues. CDR1 is MNHEY and CDR2 is SVGEGT in the germline V gene. The V end lost 4 bases, the J end lost 5 bases, and 4 bases lay between the germline ends. CDR3 in DNA: TGTGCCAGCAGTTCCAGAGATACGCAGTATTTT. Residues: CASSSRDTQYF.

This clonotype was recorded many times. The chain couples TRBV20-1 to TRBJ1-3, with D perhaps TRBD1 (5 bases). V gave up 6 bases and J gave up 2 bases, with 11 bases separating them. The CDR3 totals 13 residues. The germline CDR1 and CDR2 sequences are DFQATT and SNEGSKA (reference sequence). The CDR3 loop is CSARRVAGNTIYF. The CDR3 nucleotides read TGCAGTGCCCGCAGGGTGGCTGGAAACACCATATATTTT.

The chain employs TRBV9 and TRBJ2-1; D not certain. The CDR3 is 14 amino acids. V was clipped by 0 bases and J by 2 bases, with 6 bases between them. Germline assignment: CDR1 SGDLS and CDR2 YYNGEE. The CDR3 spells CASSVAGTYNEQFF. Written as DNA, the CDR3 is TGTGCCAGCAGCGTAGCCGGAACCTACAATGAGCAGTTCTTC.

Note on this clonotype: A much larger clone sits a single nucleotide away, making a read error possible. The chain recombines TRBV6-4 with TRBJ2-1; weak D call: TRBD2 (7 bases). Germline V gene sequence: CDR1 MRHNA, CDR2 SNTAGT. The CDR3 has 15 amino acids. The CDR3: CVSSDSAGAGNEQFF. The CDR3 coding sequence is TGTGTCAGCAGTGACTCGGCGGGGGCAGGCAATGAGCAGTTCTTC.

In nucleotides, the CDR3 is TGTGCCACCAGCAGAGATCCGGCGCGCGAGCAGTACTTC. Residues: CATSRDPAREQYF. The chain links TRBV15 to TRBJ2-7; D unclear. Germline CDR1 reads LNHNV; CDR2 reads YYDKDF (reference sequence). Trimming pared 0 bases from V and 6 bases from J, leaving 9 bases between. CDR3 length: 13 amino acids.

The table lists this clonotype with many counts. The J gene is TRBJ2-2, the V gene TRBV20-1; 8 positions match TRBD2. Per the germline V gene, CDR1 is DFQATT and CDR2 is SNEGSKA (reference sequence). V gave up 3 bases and J gave up 6 bases; unmatched junction bases: 3. CDR3 length: 13 amino acids. CDR3 in amino acids: CSARGREAGELFF. DNA of the CDR3: TGCAGTGCTAGGGGGCGGGAGGCCGGGGAGCTGTTTTTT.

This clonotype was counted many times. One junction end does not reproduce the germline sequence, and a read error may be involved. V gene TRBV5-1 combines with J gene TRBJ2-2; tentative D call: TRBD2 (5 bases). The V gene's germline CDR1 is SGHRS and CDR2 YFSETQ. This CDR3 contains 14 residues. This chain's CDR3 is CASSLAQNTGELFF. In nucleotides, the CDR3 is TGTGCCAGCAGTTTAGCGCAGAACACCGGGGAGCTGTTTTTT.

V usage is TRBV6-5 and J usage is TRBJ2-1; TRBD1 agrees at 8 bases. The CDR3 has 15 residues. Germline values: CDR1 MNHEY, CDR2 SVGAGI. Unmatched junction bases numbered 3, after V lost 2 bases and J lost 3 bases. The CDR3 coding sequence is TGTGCCAGCAGTTACGCCGGGACAGGCTACAATGAGCAGTTCTTC. Its translation: CASSYAGTGYNEQFF.

This clonotype was found a few times. This chain links TRBV3-1 with TRBJ2-2, with D perhaps TRBD2 (5 bases). The V end lost 7 bases, the J end lost 1 base, and 13 bases lay between the germline ends. This CDR3 spans 15 amino acids. The germline V gene has CDR1 LGHDT and CDR2 YNNKEL (reference sequence). The CDR3 spells CASTRGTRNTGELFF. The CDR3 DNA is TGTGCCAGCACCCGGGGAACTCGGAACACCGGGGAGCTGTTTTTT.

This clonotype was detected only a few times. J is TRBJ2-3 and V is TRBV10-3; 11 bases map to TRBD2. Trimming removed 6 bases from V and 6 bases from J; junction bases left unmatched: 11. The CDR3 is 16 amino acids. CDR1 ENHRY and CDR2 SYGVKD come from the germline V gene. The CDR3 here is CAIRTPHSGRVDTQYF. The CDR3, as DNA: TGTGCCATCAGGACGCCACATAGCGGGAGGGTCGATACGCAGTATTTT.

In the case of this clonotype: A much larger clone sits a single nucleotide away, making a read error possible. The chain joins TRBV12-3 or TRBV12-4 to TRBJ2-7, with D unresolved. The V and J ends lost 4 bases and 3 bases respectively, with 7 bases between them. The CDR3 contains 12 residues. CDR3 coding DNA: TGTGCCAGCAGTTCCGACCTCTACGAGCAGTACTTC. Translated, it gives CASSSDLYEQYF.

The chain is built from TRBV29-1 and TRBJ2-7, with 9 bases identical to TRBD1. J lost 5 bases, V lost 7 bases, and 6 bases had no gene match. There are 12 residues in the CDR3. Germline assignment: CDR1 SQVTM and CDR2 ANQGSEA. CDR3 sequence reads: CSAGQGQDEQYF. The CDR3 DNA is TGCAGCGCCGGACAGGGGCAGGACGAGCAGTACTTC.

This clonotype has ten or more counts. CDR3 in DNA: TGCGCCAGCAGCGGGGATCTAGCGGGAGGCGTCGGAGAGACCCAGTACTTC. It translates to CASSGDLAGGVGETQYF. The V gene is TRBV5-1, the J gene TRBJ2-5; 11 bases map to TRBD2. CDR3 length: 17 residues. J gave up 4 bases and V 4 bases, and 12 bases lay outside the gene matches. Germline assignment: CDR1 SGHRS and CDR2 YFSETQ.

This clonotype appeared many times. The CDR3 is CSVEMGVRRSNSPLHF. The CDR3 DNA follows: TGCAGCGTTGAGATGGGCGTCCGCAGAAGTAATTCACCCCTCCACTTT. This rearrangement joins TRBV29-1 to TRBJ1-6, with no clear D. CDR1 is SQVTM and CDR2 is ANQGSEA in the germline V gene. This CDR3 has 16 amino acids. Between the trimmed V and J ends, which lost 3 bases and 6 bases, there was a span of 18 bases.

This sequence joins TRBV20-1 and TRBJ2-6; a possible D gene is TRBD1 (5 bases). Germline CDR1 reads DFQATT; CDR2 reads SNEGSKA (reference sequence). Between the trimmed V and J ends, which lost 6 bases and 2 bases, there was a span of 17 bases. The CDR3 runs to 16 residues. CDR3 DNA: TGCAGTGCGAACCCGAGGAAGGGGACTGGGGCCAACGTCCTGACTTTC. It yields the protein CSANPRKGTGANVLTF.

Many counts were recorded for this clonotype. This sequence joins TRBV4-1 and TRBJ2-1; 7 bases are a match to TRBD2. Germline values: CDR1 MGHRA, CDR2 YSYEKL. CDR3 length equals 14 residues. Trimming at V came to 10 bases and at J to 7 bases, leaving 13 bases not matched to a gene. The CDR3 sequence: CATAPGRAKNEQFF. CDR3 DNA: TGCGCCACCGCTCCAGGGAGGGCCAAGAATGAGCAGTTCTTC.

J is TRBJ2-1 and V is TRBV5-1, with 10 bases aligning to TRBD1. Germline loops: CDR1 SGHRS, CDR2 YFSETQ. The CDR3 extends over 14 amino acids. After removal of 4 bases from V and 7 bases from J, the junction contained 5 bases not matched to a gene. CDR3 sequence reads: CASSKQDRGNEQFF. The CDR3 DNA follows: TGCGCCAGCAGCAAACAGGACAGGGGGAATGAGCAGTTCTTC.

The chain couples TRBV7-2 to TRBJ2-2, with no clear D. Germline lookup yields CDR1 SGHTA and CDR2 FQGNSA. Trimming cost V 5 bases and J 6 bases, with 10 bases left between them. This CDR3 comprises 13 residues. The CDR3 DNA reads TGTGCCAGCAGCCTCCAGCGCGCCGGGGAGCTGTTTTTT. This encodes CASSLQRAGELFF.

A few counts support this clonotype. The rearrangement links TRBV5-1 to TRBJ2-5; D unclear. Trimming removed 4 bases at V and 4 bases at J, with 17 bases between. This CDR3 is built from 15 residues. Germline V lookup: CDR1 SGHRS, CDR2 YFSETQ. For the CDR3, the DNA is TGCGCCAGCAGCCGAGCTCTAGTCAGTGTAGAGACCCAGTACTTC. Its translation: CASSRALVSVETQYF.

This clonotype was detected many times. The V gene is TRBV6-6, the J gene TRBJ1-5; the D gene is possibly TRBD1 (6 bases). CDR3 length equals 13 residues. V lost 7 bases, J lost 5 bases, and 12 bases lay in between. Germline values: CDR1 MNHNY, CDR2 SVGAGI (reference sequence). CDR3 in amino acids: CASNTQGYQPQHF. As DNA, the CDR3 is TGTGCCAGCAACACACAGGGCTATCAGCCCCAGCATTTT.

The chain recombines TRBV9 with TRBJ2-7; 13 bases match TRBD2. Per the germline V gene, CDR1 is SGDLS and CDR2 is YYNGEE. The CDR3 loop spans 18 amino acids. V was pared by 3 bases and J by 4 bases, with 13 bases of the junction left unmatched. The CDR3 DNA sequence: TGTGCCAGCAGCGCAGGACTAGCGGGAGATAGGCCCCTTTACGAGCAGTACTTC. Protein product: CASSAGLAGDRPLYEQYF.

CDR3 amino acids: CASSASGVYNEQFF. DNA of the CDR3: TGTGCCAGCAGCGCGAGCGGGGTCTACAATGAGCAGTTCTTC. The chain combines TRBV9 with TRBJ2-1, with 7 bases lining up with TRBD2. The CDR3 is 14 residues long. In germline, CDR1 is SGDLS, CDR2 YYNGEE. Trimming took 3 bases from V and 3 from J; bases not matched to a gene: 3.